Each of the 24 T cell receptor beta chains below was sequenced from the same sample in a study of blood T cell repertoires in COVID-19. Sequencing was performed with immunoSEQ multiplex PCR; in TCRdb, only in-frame clones are kept and a portion is missing. In the table there are 470,000 or so clones, 70% to 90% of which are singletons. Sequencing was carried out using peripheral blood. These receptor sequences come from a human donor in a cohort sampled during active COVID-19.

V usage is TRBV11-2 and J usage is TRBJ2-3; 7 bases map to TRBD2. CDR1 is SGHAT, CDR2 FQNNGV, per germline. V gave up 4 bases and J gave up 4 bases; unmatched junction bases: 8. This CDR3 has 15 residues. CDR3 sequence (DNA): TGTGCCAGCAGCTACCTGGGAGGGCCGCCAGATACGCAGTATTTT. This codes for CASSYLGGPPDTQYF.

A remark on this clone: Relative to the germline gene, one junction end is altered; a read error may explain this. The sample holds other DNA sequences that translate to the same CDR3. V usage is TRBV24-1 and J usage is TRBJ2-1; 10 bases map to TRBD2. The length of the CDR3 is 14 residues. The germline V gene has CDR1 KGHDR and CDR2 SFDVKD. The chain's CDR3 is CATSLRTSGGEQFF. The CDR3 DNA is TGTGCTACCAGCTTAAGGACTAGCGGTGGGGAGCAGTTCTTC.

The chain links TRBV7-9 to TRBJ1-1; 7 bases agree with TRBD1. CDR1 and CDR2 from the germline V gene are SEHNR and FQNEAQ (reference sequence). CDR3 length: 15 residues. V shed 5 bases and J 0 bases; nucleotides not matched to a gene: 6. CDR3 sequence: CASSHLDRMNTEAFF. The CDR3, as DNA: TGTGCCAGCAGCCACCTGGACAGGATGAACACTGAAGCTTTCTTT. The full variable domain, rest sourced from reference TRBV7-9 and TRBJ1-1, is DTGVSQNPRHKITKRGQNVTFRCDPISEHNRLYWYRQTLGQGPEFLTYFQNEAQLEKSRLLSDRFSAERPKGSFSTLEIQRTEQGDSAMYLCASSHLDRMNTEAFFGQGTRLTVV.

V and J are TRBV7-9 and TRBJ1-2; no clear D. With 3 bases removed from V and 2 bases from J, the gap between germline ends came to 16 bases. This CDR3 is 16 amino acids long. The V gene's germline CDR1 is SEHNR and CDR2 FQNEAQ (reference sequence). The CDR3, as DNA: TGTGCCAGCAGCTTGGTAGATGCCAGGCCCAACTATGGCTACACCTTC. As protein: CASSLVDARPNYGYTF.

This chain links TRBV19 with TRBJ2-6; unclear D gene. V was clipped by 1 base and J by 4 bases, with 8 bases between them. The CDR3 runs 15 residues. The germline V gene encodes CDR1 LNHDA and CDR2 SQIVND (reference sequence). The CDR3 nucleotides are TGTGCCAGTAGTATAGGGCGGTCCGGGGCCAACGTCCTGACTTTC. It is translated as CASSIGRSGANVLTF.

The V and J genes are TRBV5-4 and TRBJ2-7; D possibly corresponds to TRBD2 (6 bases). CDR1 is SGHNT, CDR2 YYREEE, per germline (reference sequence). V was shortened by 7 bases and J by 2 bases, with 16 bases between the two germline ends. The CDR3 extends over 14 amino acids. CDR3 in DNA: TGTGCCAGCGGGTCGGAGGGATCTACCTACGAGCAGTACTTC. It translates to CASGSEGSTYEQYF.

The CDR3 coding sequence is TGTGCCAGCAGCCAGGCACAGGGTACCGCCGGGGAGCTGTTTTTT. Translating it yields CASSQAQGTAGELFF. The rearrangement uses TRBV3-1 (or the pseudogene TRBV3-2) and TRBJ2-2; maybe TRBD1 (6 bases). The germline V gene encodes CDR1 LGHDT and CDR2 YNNKEL (reference sequence). This CDR3 has 15 residues. V lost 3 bases to trimming and J lost 6 bases, with 14 bases between them.

The chain couples TRBV6-6 to TRBJ1-1, with 12 bases fitting TRBD1. In germline, CDR1 is MNHNY, CDR2 SVGAGI (reference sequence). V dropped 10 bases and J dropped 5; count of bases not matched to a gene: 11. This CDR3 is built from 15 residues. CDR3 nucleotide sequence: TGTGCCACCGTCCCGGGACAGGGGGCGGGTACTGAAGCTTTCTTT. Translated: CATVPGQGAGTEAFF.

The chain employs TRBV7-3 and TRBJ2-7, with 8 positions matching TRBD2. The V and J ends lost 3 bases and 2 bases, in that order; junction bases with no gene match: 6. The CDR3 is 15 amino acids. Germline CDR1 and CDR2: SGHTA and FQGTGA. The CDR3 nucleotides are TGTGCCAGCAGCTTGCAAGCGGGAGACCCCTACGAGCAGTACTTC. It codes for CASSLQAGDPYEQYF.

V is TRBV19 and J is TRBJ2-2, with 7 nucleotides matching TRBD1. The CDR3 contains 17 residues. Germline V gene sequence: CDR1 LNHDA, CDR2 SQIVND (reference sequence). The V segment lost 0 bases and the J segment 5 bases; nucleotides outside the gene matches: 9. CDR3 sequence reads: CASSIERTGQGTGELFF. CDR3 nucleotides: TGTGCCAGTAGTATAGAGAGGACAGGACAAGGGACCGGGGAGCTGTTTTTT.

This chain links TRBV28 with TRBJ2-3, with 8 bases matching TRBD2. The length of the CDR3 is 15 residues. CDR1 MDHEN and CDR2 SYDVKM come from the germline V gene. The V gene end was trimmed by 7 bases and the J gene end by 0 bases; junction bases not matched to a gene: 6. Here the CDR3 reads CASIAGGESTDTQYF. The CDR3 nucleotides are TGTGCCAGCATCGCGGGAGGTGAGAGCACAGATACGCAGTATTTT.

The chain is built from TRBV7-7 and TRBJ2-1; no clear D. Germline CDR1 reads SSHAT; CDR2 reads FNYEAQ (reference sequence). This CDR3 region has 14 residues. In DNA form, the CDR3 reads TGTGCTGTCTTGTTTTGGAGCTCCTACAATGAGCAGTTCTTC. It translates to CAVLFWSSYNEQFF.

This sequence joins TRBV6-5 and TRBJ2-5, with D unresolved. The V gene lost 6 bases and the J gene lost 4 bases, with 9 bases spanning the gap. Per germline, CDR1 MNHEY and CDR2 SVGAGI. This CDR3 contains 12 residues. The CDR3 loop is CASSRQRETQYF. The CDR3 DNA reads as TGTGCCAGCAGCCGCCAGCGAGAGACCCAGTACTTC.

The V call is TRBV23-1, the J call TRBJ1-5, with D possibly being TRBD1 (6 bases). TRBV23-1 is known as an ORF, though its function is uncertain. V shed 8 bases and J shed 5 bases, with 37 bases lying between them. The CDR3 spans 21 residues. The CDR3: CASSSQGKTGRFDSLDQPQHF. The CDR3 nucleotides are TGCGCCAGCTCTTCCCAGGGGAAAACAGGCAGGTTTGACAGTTTAGATCAGCCCCAGCATTTT.

There are a few counts of this clone. The chain's CDR3 is CASSLYRGNGYTF. Here the CDR3 DNA reads TGTGCCAGCAGTTTATACAGGGGAAATGGCTACACCTTC. The chain uses TRBV12-3 or TRBV12-4 and TRBJ1-2, with 7 nucleotides matching TRBD1. This CDR3 contains 13 residues. With 2 bases clipped from V and 6 bases from J, the junction kept 3 bases outside the gene matches.

J is TRBJ2-7 and V is TRBV30; no clear D. V lost 5 bases, J lost 9 bases, and 17 bases lay in between. CDR3 size: 12 residues. CDR1 GTSNPN and CDR2 SVGIG come from the germline V gene (reference sequence). CDR3 DNA sequence: TGTGCCTGGGGCTTCGGTCACAGCTCGCAGTACTTC. This gives the protein CAWGFGHSSQYF.

This chain links TRBV12-3 or TRBV12-4 with TRBJ2-7; tentative D call: TRBD1 (5 bases). The CDR3 extends over 12 amino acids. V was shortened by 2 bases and J by 9 bases, with 11 bases between the two germline ends. CDR3 amino acids: CASSLSRQGQYF. CDR3 sequence (DNA): TGTGCCAGCAGTTTAAGCCGCCAGGGGCAGTACTTC.

This clone was counted a few times. The chain couples TRBV6-6 to TRBJ2-5; 7 bases are shared with TRBD1. V dropped 5 bases and J dropped 5; count of bases not matched to a gene: 8. The length of the CDR3 is 14 residues. The germline gives CDR1 MNHNY, CDR2 SVGAGI (reference sequence). The CDR3 protein is CASSQTGVWETQYF. The CDR3 coding sequence is TGTGCCAGCAGTCAAACAGGGGTTTGGGAGACCCAGTACTTC.

The CDR3 spells CASSLEPGGYEQYF. CDR3 nucleotides: TGTGCCAGCAGTTTAGAACCCGGGGGGTACGAGCAGTACTTC. The chain employs TRBV28 and TRBJ2-7; TRBD2 agrees at 7 bases. Germline values: CDR1 MDHEN, CDR2 SYDVKM. V was pared by 2 bases and J by 4 bases, with 5 bases of the junction left unmatched. This CDR3 is 14 amino acids long.

Here the CDR3 reads CASSLPSTGVNYGYTF. The CDR3 coding sequence is TGTGCCAGCAGTCTACCTTCTACAGGAGTCAACTATGGCTACACCTTC. The V call is TRBV28, the J call TRBJ1-2; TRBD1 is a possible D gene (5 bases). Deletions cut 5 bases from V and 2 bases from J, with 18 bases between. The CDR3 length is 16 residues. CDR1 and CDR2 from the germline V gene are MDHEN and SYDVKM.

The gene calls are TRBV7-8 and TRBJ2-7; 7 bases line up with TRBD2. Germline CDR1 is SGHVS and CDR2 is FQNEAQ. The CDR3 extends over 15 amino acids. The V gene end was trimmed by 6 bases and the J gene end by 7 bases; junction bases not matched to a gene: 15. For the CDR3, the DNA is TGTGCCAGCAGTTTCCTGACAGCGGGGTCGGGAGAGCAGTACTTC. Translating gives CASSFLTAGSGEQYF. The complete variable domain, with remaining parts taken from reference TRBV7-8 and TRBJ2-7, reads GAGVSQSPRYKVAKRGQDVALRCDPISGHVSLFWYQQALGQGPEFLTYFQNEAQLDKSGLPSDRFFAERPEGSVSTLKIQRTQQEDSAVYLCASSFLTAGSGEQYFGPGTRLTVT.

Only one count was recorded for this clone. V usage is TRBV5-1 and J usage is TRBJ1-5, with 7 positions matching TRBD1. The junction had 15 bases not matched to a gene; V was cut back by 0 bases and J by 6 bases. Germline loops: CDR1 SGHRS, CDR2 YFSETQ. This CDR3 region has 18 residues. The DNA of the CDR3 is TGCGCCAGCAGCTTGGGTAGAATGACAGGGCTACTCAGTCAGCCCCAGCATTTT. Translated, it gives CASSLGRMTGLLSQPQHF. The full variable domain, with the rest looked up from reference TRBV5-1 and TRBJ1-5, is KAGVTQTPRYLIKTRGQQVTLSCSPISGHRSVSWYQQTPGQGLQFLFEYFSETQRNKGNFPGRFSGRQFSNSRSEMNVSTLELGDSALYLCASSLGRMTGLLSQPQHFGDGTRLSIL.

The V and J genes are TRBV18 and TRBJ2-5, with D perhaps TRBD2 (6 bases). Germline V lookup: CDR1 KGHSH, CDR2 LQKENI. V was trimmed by 5 bases and J by 1 base, leaving 17 bases between them. The CDR3 spans 16 residues. The chain's CDR3 is CASSTNRRGTQETQYF. The CDR3 DNA reads TGTGCCAGCTCAACAAACCGGAGGGGAACCCAAGAGACCCAGTACTTC. Complete variable domain (other parts from reference TRBV18 and TRBJ2-5): NAGVMQNPRHLVRRRGQEARLRCSPMKGHSHVYWYRQLPEEGLKFMVYLQKENIIDESGMPKERFSAEFPKEGPSILRIQQVVRGDSAAYFCASSTNRRGTQETQYFGPGTRLLVL.

The chain has TRBV28 and TRBJ1-3, with TRBD1 identical over 8 bases. From germline, CDR1 is MDHEN and CDR2 SYDVKM. The CDR3 runs 19 residues. V shed 0 bases and J 0 bases; nucleotides not matched to a gene: 10. The CDR3 protein is CASSLWVVGTGHSGNTIYF. The CDR3 coding sequence is TGTGCCAGCAGTTTATGGGTGGTGGGGACAGGCCACTCTGGAAACACCATATATTTT.